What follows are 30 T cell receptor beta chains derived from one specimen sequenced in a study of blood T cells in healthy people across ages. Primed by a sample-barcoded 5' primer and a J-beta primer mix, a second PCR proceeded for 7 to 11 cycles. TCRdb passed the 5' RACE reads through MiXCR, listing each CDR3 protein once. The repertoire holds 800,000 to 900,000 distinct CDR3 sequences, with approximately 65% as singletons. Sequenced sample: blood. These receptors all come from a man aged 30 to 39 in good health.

CDR3: CASSLTSRLAEYNEQFF. CDR3 DNA: TGTGCCAGCAGCTTAACGTCCCGACTAGCGGAGTACAATGAGCAGTTCTTC. The chain employs TRBV7-3 and TRBJ2-1, with 9 bases lining up with TRBD2. V was clipped by 0 bases and J by 4 bases; unmatched bases: 7. The CDR3 consists of 17 residues. Germline CDR1 is SGHTA and CDR2 is FQGTGA.

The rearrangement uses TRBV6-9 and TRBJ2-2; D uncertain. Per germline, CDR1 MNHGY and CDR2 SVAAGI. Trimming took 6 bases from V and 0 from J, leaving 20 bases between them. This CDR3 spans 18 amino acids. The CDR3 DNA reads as TGTGCCAGCAGCCCTTCTCCCCCGGGTCCGGCGAACACCGGGGAGCTGTTTTTT. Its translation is CASSPSPPGPANTGELFF.

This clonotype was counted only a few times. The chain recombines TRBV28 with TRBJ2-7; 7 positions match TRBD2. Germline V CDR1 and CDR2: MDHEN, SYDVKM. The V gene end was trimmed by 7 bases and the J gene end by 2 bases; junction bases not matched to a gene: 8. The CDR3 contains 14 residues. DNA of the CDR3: TGTGCCAGCATCTCCTCGGGGGGTACCTACGAGCAGTACTTC. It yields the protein CASISSGGTYEQYF.

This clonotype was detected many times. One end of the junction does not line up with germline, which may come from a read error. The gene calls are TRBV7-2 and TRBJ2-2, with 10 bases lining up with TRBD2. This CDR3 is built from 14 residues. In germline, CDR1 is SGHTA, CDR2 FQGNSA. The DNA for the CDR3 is TGTGCCAGCAGCCTAGCGGGGGACACCGGGGAGCTGTTTTTT. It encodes CASSLAGDTGELFF.

CDR3: CASSQGSHSEQFF. The DNA for the CDR3 is TGTGCCAGCAGCCAGGGTTCGCATAGTGAGCAGTTCTTC. The V gene is TRBV7-2, the J gene TRBJ2-1, with TRBD1 as a possible D gene (5 bases). Germline V gene lookup returns CDR1 SGHTA and CDR2 FQGNSA. The V end was cut by 5 bases, the J end by 9 bases, with 14 bases between. The CDR3 consists of 13 residues.

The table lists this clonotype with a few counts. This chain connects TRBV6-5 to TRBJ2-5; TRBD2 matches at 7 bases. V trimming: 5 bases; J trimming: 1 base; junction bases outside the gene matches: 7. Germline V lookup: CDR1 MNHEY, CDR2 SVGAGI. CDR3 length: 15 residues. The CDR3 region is CASSPLGRGQETQYF. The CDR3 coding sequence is TGTGCCAGCAGTCCCCTTGGGAGGGGCCAAGAGACCCAGTACTTC.

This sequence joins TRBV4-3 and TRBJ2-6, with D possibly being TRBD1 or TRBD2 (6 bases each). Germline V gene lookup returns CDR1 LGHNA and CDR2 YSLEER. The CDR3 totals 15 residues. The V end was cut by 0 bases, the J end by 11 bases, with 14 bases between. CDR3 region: CASSQDYSGADVLTF. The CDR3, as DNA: TGCGCCAGCAGCCAAGATTATTCGGGGGCGGACGTCCTGACTTTC.

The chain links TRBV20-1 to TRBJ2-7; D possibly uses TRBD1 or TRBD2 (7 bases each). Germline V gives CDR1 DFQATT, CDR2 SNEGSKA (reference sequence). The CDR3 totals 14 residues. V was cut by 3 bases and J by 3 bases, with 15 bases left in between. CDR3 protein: CSARGEGAVYEQYF. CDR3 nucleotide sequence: TGCAGTGCTAGGGGGGAGGGGGCTGTCTACGAGCAGTACTTC.

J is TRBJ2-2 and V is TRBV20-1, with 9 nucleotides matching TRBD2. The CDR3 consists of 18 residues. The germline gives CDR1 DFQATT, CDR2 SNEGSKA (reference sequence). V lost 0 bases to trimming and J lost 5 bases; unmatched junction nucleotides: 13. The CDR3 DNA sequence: TGCAGTGCTAGAGATTTGCGGGGGGGCCCCGGAGGAACCGGGGAGCTGTTTTTT. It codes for CSARDLRGGPGGTGELFF.

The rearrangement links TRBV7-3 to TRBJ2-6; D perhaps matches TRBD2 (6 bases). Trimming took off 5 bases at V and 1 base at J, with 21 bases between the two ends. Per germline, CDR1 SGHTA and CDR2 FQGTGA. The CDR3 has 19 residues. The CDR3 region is CASSPRQMGGMSGANVLTF. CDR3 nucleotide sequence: TGTGCCAGCAGCCCCCGACAAATGGGGGGAATGTCTGGGGCCAACGTCCTGACTTTC.

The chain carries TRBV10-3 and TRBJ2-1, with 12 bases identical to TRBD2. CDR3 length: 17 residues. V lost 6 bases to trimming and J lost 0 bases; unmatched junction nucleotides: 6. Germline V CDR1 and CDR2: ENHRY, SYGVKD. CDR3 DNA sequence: TGTGCCATCAGAACTAGCGGGGGGAGGAGCTCCTACAATGAGCAGTTCTTC. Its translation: CAIRTSGGRSSYNEQFF.

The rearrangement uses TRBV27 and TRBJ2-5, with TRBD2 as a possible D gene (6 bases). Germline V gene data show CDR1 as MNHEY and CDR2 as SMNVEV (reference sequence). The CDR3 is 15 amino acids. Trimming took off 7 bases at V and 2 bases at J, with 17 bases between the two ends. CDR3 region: CASTFTSGGQETQYF. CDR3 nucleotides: TGTGCCAGCACCTTCACTAGTGGGGGGCAAGAGACCCAGTACTTC.

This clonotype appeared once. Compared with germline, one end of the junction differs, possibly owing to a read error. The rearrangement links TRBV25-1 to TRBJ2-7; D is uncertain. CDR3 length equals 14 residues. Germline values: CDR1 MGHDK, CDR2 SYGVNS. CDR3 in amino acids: CASSESAFSCEQYF. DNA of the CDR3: TGTGCCAGCAGTGAATCCGCCTTTTCCTGCGAGCAGTACTTC.

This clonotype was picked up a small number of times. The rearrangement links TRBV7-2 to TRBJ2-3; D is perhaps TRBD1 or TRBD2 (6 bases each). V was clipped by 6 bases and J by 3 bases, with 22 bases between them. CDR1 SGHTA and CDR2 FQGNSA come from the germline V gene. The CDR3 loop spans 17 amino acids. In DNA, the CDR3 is TGTGCCAGCAGTCTAGGGGCCAGGGGAGGTGGGACAGATACGCAGTATTTT. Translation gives CASSLGARGGGTDTQYF.

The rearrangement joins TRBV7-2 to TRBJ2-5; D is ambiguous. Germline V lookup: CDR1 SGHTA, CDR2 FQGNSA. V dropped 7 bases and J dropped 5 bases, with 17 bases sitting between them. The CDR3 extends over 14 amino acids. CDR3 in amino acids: CASTRTLEAETQYF. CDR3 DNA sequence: TGTGCCAGCACCAGAACGCTAGAGGCGGAGACCCAGTACTTC.

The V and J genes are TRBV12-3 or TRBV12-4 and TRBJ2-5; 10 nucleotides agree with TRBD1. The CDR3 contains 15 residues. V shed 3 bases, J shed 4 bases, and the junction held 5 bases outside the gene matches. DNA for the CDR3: TGTGCCAGCAGTTTCCCGGGACAGGGGAGAGAGACCCAGTACTTC. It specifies CASSFPGQGRETQYF.

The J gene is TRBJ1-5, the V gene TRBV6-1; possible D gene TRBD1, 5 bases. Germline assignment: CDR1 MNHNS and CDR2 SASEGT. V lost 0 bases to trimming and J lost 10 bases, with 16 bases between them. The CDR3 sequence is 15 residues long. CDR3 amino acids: CASSEASPLGRPQHF. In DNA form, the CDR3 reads TGTGCCAGCAGTGAAGCGAGCCCCCTGGGACGACCCCAGCATTTT.

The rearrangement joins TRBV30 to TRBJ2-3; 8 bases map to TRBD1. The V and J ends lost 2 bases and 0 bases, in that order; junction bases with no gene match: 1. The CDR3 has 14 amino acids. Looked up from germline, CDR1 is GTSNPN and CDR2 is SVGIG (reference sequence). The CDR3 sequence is CAWSQGASTDTQYF. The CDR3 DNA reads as TGTGCCTGGAGTCAGGGGGCTAGCACAGATACGCAGTATTTT.

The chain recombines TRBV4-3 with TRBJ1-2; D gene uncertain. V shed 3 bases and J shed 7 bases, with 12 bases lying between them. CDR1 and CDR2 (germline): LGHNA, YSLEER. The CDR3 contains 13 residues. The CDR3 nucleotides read TGCGCCAGCAGCCACAGAGGTGGTAGTGGCTACACCTTC. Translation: CASSHRGGSGYTF.

CDR3 residues: CASRFTTGRATNEKLFF. CDR3 sequence (DNA): TGTGCCAGCAGGTTCACGACAGGCCGTGCGACTAATGAAAAACTGTTTTTT. V is TRBV6-1 and J is TRBJ1-4, with D possibly TRBD1 on 6 matching bases. The CDR3 runs 17 residues. Germline V CDR1 and CDR2: MNHNS, SASEGT. Trimming pared 6 bases from V and 2 bases from J, leaving 19 bases between.

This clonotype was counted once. This CDR3 reads CSVSGLDEQYF. CDR3 DNA: TGCAGTGTTAGTGGGCTCGACGAGCAGTACTTC. The chain recombines TRBV20-1 with TRBJ2-7; D call uncertain. The length of the CDR3 is 11 residues. The V and J ends lost 7 bases and 5 bases respectively, with 12 bases between them. Per the germline V gene, CDR1 is DFQATT and CDR2 is SNEGSKA (reference sequence).

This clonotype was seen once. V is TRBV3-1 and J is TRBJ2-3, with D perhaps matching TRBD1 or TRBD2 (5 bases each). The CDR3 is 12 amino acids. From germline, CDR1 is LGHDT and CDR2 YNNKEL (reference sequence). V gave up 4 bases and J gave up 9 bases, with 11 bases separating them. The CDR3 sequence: CASSRDQRTQYF. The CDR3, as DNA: TGTGCCAGCAGCCGGGACCAGAGAACGCAGTATTTT.

In DNA form, the CDR3 reads TGTGCCAGCAGCCAAGGGGGGTGGGAGCAGTACTTC. Translation: CASSQGGWEQYF. The V and J genes are TRBV4-2 and TRBJ2-7, with D perhaps matching TRBD1 or TRBD2 (5 bases each). Trimming removed 1 base from V and 7 bases from J, with 8 bases in between. The CDR3 runs to 12 residues. CDR1 is LGHNA and CDR2 is YNFKEQ in the germline V gene.

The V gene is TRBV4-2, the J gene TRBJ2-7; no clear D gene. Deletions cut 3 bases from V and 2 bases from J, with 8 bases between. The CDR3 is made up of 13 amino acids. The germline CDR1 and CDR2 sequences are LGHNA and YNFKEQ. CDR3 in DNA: TGTGCCAGCAGCCAGACCGCGACCTACGAGCAGTACTTC. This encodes CASSQTATYEQYF.

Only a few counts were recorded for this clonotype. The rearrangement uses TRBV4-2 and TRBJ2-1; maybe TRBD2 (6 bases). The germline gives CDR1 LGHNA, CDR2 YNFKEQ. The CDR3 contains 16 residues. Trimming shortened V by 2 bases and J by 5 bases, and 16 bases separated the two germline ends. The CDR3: CASSQPLGGNHNEQFF. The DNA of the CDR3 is TGTGCCAGCAGCCAACCACTTGGGGGGAATCACAATGAGCAGTTCTTC.

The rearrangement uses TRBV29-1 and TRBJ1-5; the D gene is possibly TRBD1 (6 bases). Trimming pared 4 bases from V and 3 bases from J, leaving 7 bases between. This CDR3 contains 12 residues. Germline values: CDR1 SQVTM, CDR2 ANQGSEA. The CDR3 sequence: CSVGQDNQPQHF. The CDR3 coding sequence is TGCAGCGTTGGACAGGACAATCAGCCCCAGCATTTT.

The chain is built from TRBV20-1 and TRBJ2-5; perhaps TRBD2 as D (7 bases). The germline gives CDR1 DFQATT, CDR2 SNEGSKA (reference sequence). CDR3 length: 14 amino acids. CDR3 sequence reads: CSARGLSNQETQYF. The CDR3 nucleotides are TGCAGCGCGCGGGGGCTCTCTAACCAAGAGACCCAGTACTTC.

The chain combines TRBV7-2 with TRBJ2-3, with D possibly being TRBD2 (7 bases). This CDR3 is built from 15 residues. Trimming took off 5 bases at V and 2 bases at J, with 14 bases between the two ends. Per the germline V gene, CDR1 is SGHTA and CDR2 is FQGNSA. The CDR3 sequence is CASSQVGGPTDTQYF. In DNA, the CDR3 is TGTGCCAGCAGCCAGGTGGGGGGGCCCACAGATACGCAGTATTTT.

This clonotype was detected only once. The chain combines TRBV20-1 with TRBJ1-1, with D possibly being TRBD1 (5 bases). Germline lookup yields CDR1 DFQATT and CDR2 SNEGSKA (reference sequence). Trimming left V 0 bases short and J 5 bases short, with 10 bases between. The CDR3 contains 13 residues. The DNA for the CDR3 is TGCAGTGCTAGAGATCTTAAGGGGACTGAAGCTTTCTTT. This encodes CSARDLKGTEAFF.

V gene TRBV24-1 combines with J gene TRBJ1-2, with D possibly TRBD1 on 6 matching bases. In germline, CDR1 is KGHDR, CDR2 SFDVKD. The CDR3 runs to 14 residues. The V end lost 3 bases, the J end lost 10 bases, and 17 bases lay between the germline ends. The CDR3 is CATSDERTVTSYTF. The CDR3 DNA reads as TGTGCCACCAGTGATGAACGGACAGTCACCTCCTACACCTTC.